This T cell receptor beta chain was sequenced in a study of technical replicates of blood from a few donors. Repertoires were generated with immunoSEQ multiplex PCR, while TCRdb's copy carries only in-frame clones and drops some. The repertoire holds approximately 100,000 clones, roughly 95% seen once, with approximately 0.21% in the top ten. This TCR was recovered from a human donor in good health. Source material: T cells isolated from PBMCs.

The CDR3 spells CASGPLRPVTSHEQFF. As DNA, the CDR3 is TGTGCCAGCGGACCCCTGCGCCCGGTGACTAGTCATGAGCAGTTCTTC. The V gene is TRBV7-9, the J gene TRBJ2-1, with TRBD2 as a possible D gene (6 bases). The CDR3 totals 16 residues. The ends were cut back, 8 bases at V and 8 bases at J, with 25 bases in the middle. Germline V gene sequence: CDR1 SEHNR, CDR2 FQNEAQ (reference sequence).